This TCR beta chain is from a study of beta chain features in type 1 diabetes. Points from the study as a whole: Patients with Type 1 diabetes showed moderately but significantly shorter TCRB CDR3s in all four CD4+ subsets.

With respect to this clone: No antigen is known for it.

Expressed TCRB transcripts were sequenced because the entire RNA isolate underwent reverse transcription. Assay: immunoSEQ multiplex PCR; the TCRdb copy retains only in-frame clones and omits some. The sample has around 150,000 clones, around 9% seen once. V was clipped by 2 bases and J by 7 bases; unmatched bases: 6. This CDR3 has 14 amino acids. CDR1 and CDR2 from the germline V gene are GTSNPN and SVGIG (reference sequence). The clonotype originates from a woman aged 25 to 45 with type 1 diabetes. Sequencing input: central memory CD4+ T cells from blood. The V and J genes are TRBV30 and TRBJ1-5; 9 bases fit TRBD1. CDR3 nucleotides: TGTGCCTGGAGTACTACAGGGGGCCGGCAGCCCCAGCATTTT. It encodes CAWSTTGGRQPQHF.